A selection of T cell receptor beta chains follows, all from one sample in a study of blood T cell repertoires in COVID-19. TCRdb's copy holds only in-frame clones and misses some; the assay was immunoSEQ multiplex PCR. The sample lists around 24,000 clones; roughly 90% were seen once. The sequencing sample was made of peripheral blood. Every receptor here comes from a human donor in a cohort sampled during active COVID-19. The conserved cysteine and the conserved F or W are not part of the CDR3 here. The order of the fields is J gene, clone size, V gene, CDR3 protein. The size of a clone is reported for some rows only, either as once, few or many, or as a class for expanded clones.

>TRBJ2-3|NA|TRBV29-1
SVATSSTDTQY
>TRBJ2-1|NA|TRBV10-3
AISERDTLGNEQF
>TRBJ2-1|NA|TRBV7-6
ASSRSGRTDEQF
>TRBJ2-5|NA|TRBV5-1
ASSLTGREQETQY
>TRBJ2-1|NA|TRBV2
ASSVLAGVNEQF
>TRBJ1-4|NA|TRBV7-9
ASSHRFNNEKLF
>TRBJ2-3|NA|TRBV7-8
ASRRQVPGTDTQY
>TRBJ1-4|NA|TRBV7-2
ASSPRQGATTNEKLF
>TRBJ2-7|NA|TRBV27
ASSLSGQGSYEQY
>TRBJ2-3|NA|TRBV14
ASSRWDSSNTDTQY
>TRBJ1-2|medium-sized|TRBV3-1/TRBV3-2
ASSQDGQGVLYGYT
>TRBJ2-7|NA|TRBV7-7
ASSPGTGIREQY
>TRBJ2-3|NA|TRBV7-2
ASSLSGLAGGRGTDTQY
>TRBJ2-2|NA|TRBV29-1
SAGTSGGARTGELF
>TRBJ2-5|NA|TRBV5-4
ASSFSGTRGETQY
>TRBJ2-1|NA|TRBV7-2
ASSSSGGLYQF